This T cell receptor (beta chain) is from a study of beta chain features in type 1 diabetes. Study-level results: Researchers report that Type 1 diabetes patients had moderately but significantly shorter TCRB CDR3s across all four CD4+ subsets.

Germline V CDR1 and CDR2: LNHDA, SQIVND (reference sequence). V lost 6 bases and J lost 7, with 10 bases in between. This CDR3 contains 12 residues. Reverse transcription of all isolated RNA meant that expressed TCRB transcripts were sequenced. Profiled with immunoSEQ multiplex PCR; TCRdb holds only in-frame clones, not every one. The repertoire holds under 350,000 clones, with roughly 24% as singletons. Note on this clone: Its specificity is not known.

This receptor was identified in a woman under 40 with type 1 diabetes. The material sequenced was naive CD4+ T cells from blood. V and J are TRBV19 and TRBJ1-5; D is perhaps TRBD1 (6 bases). The CDR3 DNA follows: TGTGCCAGTAGCCAGGGGTTCCAGCCCCAGCATTTT. Residues: CASSQGFQPQHF.